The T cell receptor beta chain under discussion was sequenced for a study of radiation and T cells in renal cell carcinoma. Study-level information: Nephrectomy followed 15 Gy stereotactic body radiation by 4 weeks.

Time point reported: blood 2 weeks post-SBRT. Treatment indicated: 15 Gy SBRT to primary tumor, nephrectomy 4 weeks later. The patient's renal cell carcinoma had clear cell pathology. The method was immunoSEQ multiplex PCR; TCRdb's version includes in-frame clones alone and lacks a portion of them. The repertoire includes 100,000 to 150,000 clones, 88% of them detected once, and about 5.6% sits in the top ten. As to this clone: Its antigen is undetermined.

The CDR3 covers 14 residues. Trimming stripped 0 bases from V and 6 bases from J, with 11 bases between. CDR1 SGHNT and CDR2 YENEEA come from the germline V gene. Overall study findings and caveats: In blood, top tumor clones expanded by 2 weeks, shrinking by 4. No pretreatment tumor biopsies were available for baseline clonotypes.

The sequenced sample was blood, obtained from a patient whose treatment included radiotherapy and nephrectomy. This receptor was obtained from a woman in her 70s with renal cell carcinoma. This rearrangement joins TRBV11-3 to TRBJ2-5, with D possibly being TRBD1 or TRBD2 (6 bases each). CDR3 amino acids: CASSLEPGAKTQYF. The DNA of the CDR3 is TGTGCCAGCAGCTTAGAACCGGGGGCTAAGACCCAGTACTTC.